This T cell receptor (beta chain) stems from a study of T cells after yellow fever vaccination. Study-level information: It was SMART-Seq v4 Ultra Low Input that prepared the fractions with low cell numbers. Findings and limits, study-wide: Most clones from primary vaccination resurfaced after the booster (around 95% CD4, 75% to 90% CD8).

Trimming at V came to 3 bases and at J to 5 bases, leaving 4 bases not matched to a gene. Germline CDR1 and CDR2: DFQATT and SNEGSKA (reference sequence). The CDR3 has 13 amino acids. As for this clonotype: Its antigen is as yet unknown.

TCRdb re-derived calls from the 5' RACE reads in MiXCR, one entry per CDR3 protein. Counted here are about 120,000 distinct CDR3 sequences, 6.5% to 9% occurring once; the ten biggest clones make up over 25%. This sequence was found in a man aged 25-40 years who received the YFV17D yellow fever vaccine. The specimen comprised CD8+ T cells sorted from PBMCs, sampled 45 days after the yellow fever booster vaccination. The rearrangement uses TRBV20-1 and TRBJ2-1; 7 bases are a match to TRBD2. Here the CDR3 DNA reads TGCAGTGCTAGTGGCGGGAGCAACAATGAGCAGTTCTTC. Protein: CSASGGSNNEQFF.